This is a list of T cell receptor beta chains from one sample in a study of cytomegalovirus exposure and HLA in healthy donors. Using immunoSEQ multiplex PCR, the repertoire was profiled, and TCRdb retains in-frame clones only, with some absent. This sample has about 66,000 clones, with 95% to 98% found just once. The sequenced sample consisted of PBMCs. The receptors originated from a woman younger than 30 in good health and CMV-seropositive. Each CDR3 is given with its conserved first and last residue.

J: TRBJ2-3; V: TRBV28; CDR3: CASSVGQLTDTQYF
J: TRBJ2-5; V: TRBV27; CDR3: CASSFPYVRDRGRASTPETQYF
J: TRBJ1-2; V: TRBV13; CDR3: CASSINRAGYTF
J: TRBJ1-2; V: TRBV5-4; CDR3: CASSSDSYFYGYTF
J: TRBJ2-1; V: TRBV7-3; CDR3: CASSATIPHLSGADGGEQFF
J: TRBJ2-3; V: TRBV18; CDR3: CASSRSGLAGGPDTQYF
J: TRBJ1-4; V: TRBV15; CDR3: CATSRSGATNEKLFF
J: TRBJ2-7; V: TRBV28; CDR3: CASRQGTHSYEQYF
J: TRBJ2-1; V: TRBV27; CDR3: CASRAGGPLDEQFF
J: TRBJ1-1; V: TRBV27; CDR3: CASSLSSRENTEAFF
J: TRBJ1-5; V: TRBV28; CDR3: CASPPPGQGPNQPQHF
J: TRBJ2-1; V: TRBV6-5; CDR3: CASRAGAGNEQFF
J: TRBJ1-1; V: TRBV5-1; CDR3: CASSLAGGNAEAFF
J: TRBJ2-7; V: TRBV27; CDR3: CASSPPGTGGYEQYF
J: TRBJ1-5; V: TRBV7-9; CDR3: CASSIGDSHSNQPQHF
J: TRBJ2-7; V: TRBV28; CDR3: CASGLEDRDVYEQYF
J: TRBJ1-4; V: TRBV4-2; CDR3: CASSQVKGDLLFF
J: TRBJ1-3; V: TRBV5-6; CDR3: CASSSDLSSGNTIYF
J: TRBJ2-7; V: TRBV11-2; CDR3: CASSLSVRDEQYF
J: TRBJ1-5; V: TRBV29-1; CDR3: CSVGSGGGNQPQHF
J: TRBJ1-5; V: TRBV19; CDR3: CASSINSLPNQPQHF
J: TRBJ1-2; V: TRBV5-1; CDR3: CASSLGQGAGGYTF
J: TRBJ2-1; V: TRBV2; CDR3: CASSGPTGTGPYNEQFF
J: TRBJ2-1; V: TRBV27; CDR3: CASRQRQGFYNEQFF
J: TRBJ2-3; V: TRBV7-3; CDR3: CASSSTGGNTDTQYF
J: TRBJ2-1; V: TRBV2; CDR3: CASTAGVAYNEQFF
J: TRBJ1-4; V: TRBV11-2; CDR3: CASSSTGGAFDEKLFF
J: TRBJ2-7; V: TRBV5-1; CDR3: CASSSGTPSYEQYF
J: TRBJ1-4; V: TRBV6-6; CDR3: CASSYVGTGHEKLFF
J: TRBJ2-7; V: TRBV19; CDR3: CASTLGGTGAYEQYF
J: TRBJ2-2; V: TRBV28; CDR3: CALLGDTGELFF
J: TRBJ1-4; V: TRBV10-3; CDR3: CAISVEVNEKLFF
J: TRBJ2-4; V: TRBV5-4; CDR3: CASSFKGQILAKNIQYF
J: TRBJ2-1; V: TRBV15; CDR3: CATSRSLERDDEQFF
J: TRBJ2-3; V: TRBV11-2; CDR3: CASSWPGLAGGTDTQYF
J: TRBJ1-1; V: TRBV28; CDR3: CASSPPHRVGAEAFF
J: TRBJ2-1; V: TRBV4-1; CDR3: CASSPTGFNEQFF
J: TRBJ2-5; V: TRBV21-1; CDR3: CASTPRWGGCGGRFPTRLQETQYF
J: TRBJ2-1; V: TRBV27; CDR3: CASSALAGYVYNEQFF
J: TRBJ2-7; V: TRBV5-1; CDR3: CASSWDRENEQYF
J: TRBJ2-7; V: TRBV27; CDR3: CASNIAGGAFVEQYF
J: TRBJ2-6; V: TRBV7-8; CDR3: CASSLGRGASGANVLTF
J: TRBJ2-2; V: TRBV5-1; CDR3: CASSVTGTGELFF
J: TRBJ1-1; V: TRBV11-2; CDR3: CASSGDRNTEAFF
J: TRBJ1-2; V: TRBV28; CDR3: CASSLAESRVGSGYTF
J: TRBJ2-7; V: TRBV6-1; CDR3: CASSWTSGSTYEQYF
J: TRBJ2-3; V: TRBV9; CDR3: CASSVSGVTDTQYF
J: TRBJ1-2; V: TRBV28; CDR3: CASRDRGNGYTF
J: TRBJ2-3; V: TRBV10-3; CDR3: CAISGTRGTGDTQYF
J: TRBJ1-1; V: TRBV6-5; CDR3: CASVRGTEAFF
J: TRBJ2-6; V: TRBV4-1; CDR3: CASSQESGYAGGTGANVLTF